This TCR beta chain originates from a study of regulatory T cells in long-lasting Graves disease. CDR1 and CDR2 (germline): MDHEN, SYDVKM. Trimming shortened V by 6 bases and J by 11 bases, and 23 bases separated the two germline ends. The CDR3 is 15 residues long. Libraries of TCR beta came from iRepertoire HTBI primers plus Arm-PCR of CDR3 regions. TCRdb re-called the multiplex PCR reads with MiXCR, one entry per CDR3 protein. The sample holds fewer than 400,000 distinct CDR3 sequences, less than 25% seen once. The time point: persistent/refractory GD, antithyroid drugs over 5 years with positive TRAb. The TCR library was prepared using RNA isolated from PBMCs. Ten or more counts support this clonotype.

The chain combines TRBV28 with TRBJ2-4, with D tentatively TRBD2 (6 bases). This receptor was taken from a female donor with Graves disease. The specimen was peripheral blood mononuclear cells (PBMCs), collected when the disease was refractory, from a patient treated with antithyroid drugs. The chain's CDR3 is CASSYTPRGYSVQYF. CDR3 nucleotides: TGTGCCAGCAGCTACACCCCCCGGGGGTATTCCGTTCAGTACTTC.